Reported below is one T cell receptor (beta chain). Generated by immunoSEQ multiplex PCR, the TCRdb table keeps only in-frame clones and is missing some. Among roughly 120,000 clones listed, roughly 80% were seen once. This specimen belongs to a study of blood T cell repertoires in COVID-19. For the study at large: PBMCs, B-cell-depleted T cells, or T cells provided the cDNA or gDNA that made up the material.

The V segment lost 3 bases and the J segment 5 bases; nucleotides outside the gene matches: 5. Germline-derived CDR1 and CDR2 are SEHNR and FQNEAQ (reference sequence). CDR3 length equals 14 residues. J is TRBJ2-7 and V is TRBV7-9, with TRBD2 identical over 9 bases. This clonotype was sampled from a man between 25 and 39 years old with acute or convalescent COVID-19. Sequences were obtained from peripheral blood. The CDR3: CASSFAGGPHEQYV. The CDR3 DNA reads as TGTGCCAGCAGCTTCGCGGGAGGGCCCCACGAGCAGTACGTC.